This T cell receptor (beta chain) was observed in a study of blood T cell repertoires in COVID-19. Study-level information: T cells, B-cell-depleted T cells, or PBMCs provided the cDNA or gDNA that served as material.

Method: immunoSEQ multiplex PCR; TCRdb's copy keeps in-frame clones and lacks some. The sample has over 35,000 clones, under 95% seen once. The CDR3 contains 15 residues. V trimming: 4 bases; J trimming: 8 bases; junction bases outside the gene matches: 9. CDR1 and CDR2 from the germline V gene are LGHNA and YNFKEQ. The rearrangement links TRBV4-2 to TRBJ2-1; TRBD2 agrees at 9 bases. The sequence came from a man aged 65 to 79 with active COVID-19. The sequenced sample consisted of peripheral blood. The CDR3 region has the DNA TGTGCCAGCAGCCGAGGACTAGCGACTTTCGATGAGCAGTTCTTC. Translating gives CASSRGLATFDEQFF.